These T cell receptor beta chains were read from a single sample in a study of blood T cell repertoires in COVID-19. Sequencing used immunoSEQ multiplex PCR; TCRdb keeps in-frame clones, though not all of them. The sample contains more than 300,000 clones, about nine tenths of which appear only once. Specimen: PBMCs or T cells enriched from blood (not recorded which). The origin of the receptors is a man in his thirties or forties who had recovered from COVID-19. Both conserved end residues are part of each CDR3. Fields, in order: V gene, J gene, CDR3 protein.

V gene: TRBV5-1; J gene: TRBJ2-3; CDR3 protein: CASSLAQDTQYF
V gene: TRBV7-2; J gene: TRBJ1-5; CDR3 protein: CASSLGGQINQPQHF
V gene: TRBV27; J gene: TRBJ1-5; CDR3 protein: CASSLSFRHSNQPQHF
V gene: TRBV30; J gene: TRBJ1-2; CDR3 protein: CAWSVHQGVYGYTF
V gene: TRBV30; J gene: TRBJ1-6; CDR3 protein: CAWRKFAAAYNSPLHF
V gene: TRBV5-1; J gene: TRBJ2-5; CDR3 protein: CASSLIGQLQETQYF
V gene: TRBV19; J gene: TRBJ2-7; CDR3 protein: CASGLAGSLSYEQYF
V gene: TRBV6-2/TRBV6-3; J gene: TRBJ1-5; CDR3 protein: CASSPGSRNQPQHF
V gene: TRBV27; J gene: TRBJ2-7; CDR3 protein: CASSAGQVLSEQYF
V gene: TRBV4-2; J gene: TRBJ2-7; CDR3 protein: CASSPWADPSYEQYF
V gene: TRBV24-1; J gene: TRBJ2-5; CDR3 protein: CATAQRQGGGETQYF
V gene: TRBV5-4; J gene: TRBJ2-1; CDR3 protein: CASSSQGGLEQFF
V gene: TRBV6-5; J gene: TRBJ2-1; CDR3 protein: CASSSSGGPMNEQFF
V gene: TRBV27; J gene: TRBJ2-1; CDR3 protein: CASSSGLNSQFF
V gene: TRBV7-9; J gene: TRBJ2-7; CDR3 protein: CASSPNPGQGYEQYF
V gene: TRBV18; J gene: TRBJ1-6; CDR3 protein: CASSPSNGHNSPLHF
V gene: TRBV3-1/TRBV3-2; J gene: TRBJ2-2; CDR3 protein: CASSQERGWRGRTGELFF
V gene: TRBV30; J gene: TRBJ1-1; CDR3 protein: CAWSVQWGQNMNTEAFF
V gene: TRBV27; J gene: TRBJ1-6; CDR3 protein: CASSLSRQGNSPLHF
V gene: TRBV4-1; J gene: TRBJ1-1; CDR3 protein: CASSSWTENTEAFF
V gene: TRBV7-9; J gene: TRBJ2-1; CDR3 protein: CASSPPGERGRFF
V gene: TRBV19; J gene: TRBJ2-5; CDR3 protein: CASSTTSEGTQYF
V gene: TRBV3-1/TRBV3-2; J gene: TRBJ2-2; CDR3 protein: CASSTRGGELFF
V gene: TRBV19; J gene: TRBJ1-5; CDR3 protein: CASTRGGTGLSQPQHF
V gene: TRBV21-1; J gene: TRBJ2-5; CDR3 protein: CASLQGRAETQYF
V gene: TRBV5-1; J gene: TRBJ2-7; CDR3 protein: CASSLGLAGGHYEQYF
V gene: TRBV18; J gene: TRBJ1-1; CDR3 protein: CASFQGTGGEAFF
V gene: TRBV4-1; J gene: TRBJ2-3; CDR3 protein: CASSRDSGQYPTDTQYF
V gene: TRBV30; J gene: TRBJ2-1; CDR3 protein: CAWNQAGGYNEQFF
V gene: TRBV11-3; J gene: TRBJ1-2; CDR3 protein: CASSLDGTGGIYGYTF
V gene: TRBV5-4; J gene: TRBJ2-3; CDR3 protein: CASSLGTGVTDTQYF
V gene: TRBV30; J gene: TRBJ1-1; CDR3 protein: CAWTEEAEAFF
V gene: TRBV5-5; J gene: TRBJ2-7; CDR3 protein: CASSHGQYEQYF
V gene: TRBV19; J gene: TRBJ1-6; CDR3 protein: CASSSGTRSSYNSPLHF
V gene: TRBV5-1; J gene: TRBJ1-1; CDR3 protein: CASSLVQGLNTEAFF
V gene: TRBV6-1; J gene: TRBJ2-5; CDR3 protein: CASSVSSGGGGQETQYF
V gene: TRBV3-1/TRBV3-2; J gene: TRBJ1-4; CDR3 protein: CASSPGTGVWFF
V gene: TRBV29-1; J gene: TRBJ2-5; CDR3 protein: CSVVLAGVVETQYF
V gene: TRBV29-1; J gene: TRBJ2-2; CDR3 protein: CSVPGFTGELFF
V gene: TRBV7-6; J gene: TRBJ1-4; CDR3 protein: CASSLGYSRNEKLFF
V gene: TRBV7-2; J gene: TRBJ1-2; CDR3 protein: CASSSDRADYGYTF
V gene: TRBV7-6; J gene: TRBJ2-5; CDR3 protein: CASRPDRGRSPGETQYF
V gene: TRBV7-6; J gene: TRBJ1-5; CDR3 protein: CASSSGSGNQPQHF
V gene: TRBV11-3; J gene: TRBJ1-1; CDR3 protein: CASSLGRGSGEAFF
V gene: TRBV19; J gene: TRBJ2-1; CDR3 protein: CAPERDRGYNEQFF
V gene: TRBV21-1; J gene: TRBJ2-4; CDR3 protein: CASSKRGGTGLNIQYF
V gene: TRBV7-2; J gene: TRBJ1-1; CDR3 protein: CASSFQRTGSEAFF
V gene: TRBV7-8; J gene: TRBJ1-1; CDR3 protein: CASSSQSNTEAFF
V gene: TRBV18; J gene: TRBJ1-5; CDR3 protein: CASSQDRTGNNQPQHF
V gene: TRBV19; J gene: TRBJ1-2; CDR3 protein: CASSIDRGARAQYGYTF
V gene: TRBV28; J gene: TRBJ2-7; CDR3 protein: CASIKSGGSYEQYF
V gene: TRBV19; J gene: TRBJ1-4; CDR3 protein: CASSPGPTRKLFF
V gene: TRBV5-1; J gene: TRBJ2-1; CDR3 protein: CASSSGFDYNEQFF
V gene: TRBV15; J gene: TRBJ1-1; CDR3 protein: CATSRDMEGVGEAFF
V gene: TRBV5-6; J gene: TRBJ2-7; CDR3 protein: CASSVRLAALSSYEQYF
V gene: TRBV6-6; J gene: TRBJ1-1; CDR3 protein: CASTQPGSGTEAFF
V gene: TRBV7-2; J gene: TRBJ2-5; CDR3 protein: CASSGNRGQETQYF
V gene: TRBV5-5; J gene: TRBJ1-4; CDR3 protein: CASSLFVGQGEKLFF
V gene: TRBV5-1; J gene: TRBJ1-4; CDR3 protein: CASSSATNEKLFF
V gene: TRBV15; J gene: TRBJ1-1; CDR3 protein: CATSRRGGTEAFF